Listed here are 27 T cell receptor beta chains from one sample, sequenced in a study of T cell responses to AZD1222 COVID-19 vaccine. Clones were sequenced by immunoSEQ multiplex PCR, and TCRdb holds only the in-frame ones, with some missing. The sample records about 160,000 clones, 88% being singletons. The source material was peripheral blood, sampled on day 0 of AZD1222 vaccination. The receptors stem from an adult in good health.

The chain combines TRBV7-9 with TRBJ1-4; possibly TRBD1 for D (6 bases). The V end lost 6 bases, the J end lost 3 bases, and 11 bases lay between the germline ends. The CDR3 runs 14 residues. CDR1 and CDR2 from the germline V gene are SEHNR and FQNEAQ (reference sequence). CDR3 residues: CASRRSGANEKLFF. The CDR3 nucleotides read TGTGCCAGCAGACGGTCAGGGGCTAATGAAAAACTGTTTTTT.

V gene TRBV4-3 combines with J gene TRBJ2-7; D is possibly TRBD1 (6 bases). CDR1 and CDR2 from the germline V gene are LGHNA and YSLEER. This CDR3 comprises 14 residues. The germline V and J ends were trimmed by 4 bases and 4 bases, with 14 bases remaining between them. In DNA, the CDR3 is TGCGCCAGCAGCCTCTACAGGGCTGGGTACGAGCAGTACTTC. This translates into CASSLYRAGYEQYF.

The chain links TRBV28 to TRBJ2-6; TRBD1 matches 8 bases. Germline values: CDR1 MDHEN, CDR2 SYDVKM. V was clipped by 6 bases and J by 4 bases; unmatched bases: 5. The CDR3 loop spans 15 amino acids. The CDR3 region is CASRFRGPGANVLTF. The DNA for the CDR3 is TGTGCCAGCAGGTTCAGGGGGCCGGGGGCCAACGTCCTGACTTTC. The full variable domain, rest sourced from reference TRBV28 and TRBJ2-6, is DVKVTQSSRYLVKRTGEKVFLECVQDMDHENMFWYRQDPGLGLRLIYFSYDVKMKEKGDIPEGYSVSREKKERFSLILESASTNQTSMYLCASRFRGPGANVLTFGAGSRLTVL.

In DNA, the CDR3 is TGTGCCAGCAGTTACTCGCGGAGCAATCAGCCCCAGCATTTT. This gives the protein CASSYSRSNQPQHF. The J gene is TRBJ1-5, the V gene TRBV6-2 or TRBV6-3; no clear D gene. This CDR3 is built from 14 residues. V was clipped by 0 bases and J by 1 base, with 4 bases between them. CDR1 and CDR2 from the germline V gene are MNHEY and SVGEGT.

This clone was seen a handful of times. This chain uses TRBV20-1 with TRBJ1-1; D unclear. CDR3 length equals 10 residues. Trimming pared 3 bases from V and 5 bases from J, leaving 4 bases between. Germline V gene sequence: CDR1 DFQATT, CDR2 SNEGSKA (reference sequence). The CDR3 reads CSASRTEAFF. The CDR3 bases are TGCAGTGCTAGTAGAACTGAAGCTTTCTTT.

The V and J genes are TRBV6-2 or TRBV6-3 and TRBJ2-1; D ambiguous. The CDR3 runs 15 residues. V was clipped by 3 bases and J by 0 bases, with 9 bases between them. CDR1 MNHEY and CDR2 SVGEGT come from the germline V gene. The CDR3 sequence is CASSYPGSSYNEQFF. For the CDR3, the DNA is TGTGCCAGCAGTTATCCGGGTAGCTCCTACAATGAGCAGTTCTTC.

This chain uses TRBV4-2 with TRBJ2-7; unclear D gene. CDR3 length: 15 amino acids. Trimming took 0 bases from V and 0 from J, leaving 9 bases between them. Per the germline V gene, CDR1 is LGHNA and CDR2 is YNFKEQ. CDR3 residues: CASSQEIMSSYEQYF. In nucleotides, the CDR3 is TGTGCCAGCAGCCAAGAAATCATGAGCTCCTACGAGCAGTACTTC.

This rearrangement joins TRBV28 to TRBJ1-3; D call uncertain. V lost 3 bases and J 0 bases, leaving 9 bases between the germline ends. Germline CDR1 MDHEN, CDR2 SYDVKM. The CDR3 totals 15 residues. The CDR3: CASSLDGLSGNTIYF. In DNA, the CDR3 is TGTGCCAGCAGTTTGGACGGCCTCTCTGGAAACACCATATATTTT. The full variable domain, completed using reference TRBV28 and TRBJ1-3, is DVKVTQSSRYLVKRTGEKVFLECVQDMDHENMFWYRQDPGLGLRLIYFSYDVKMKEKGDIPEGYSVSREKKERFSLILESASTNQTSMYLCASSLDGLSGNTIYFGEGSWLTVV.

This clone appeared once. The chain recombines TRBV19 with TRBJ2-2; the D gene is possibly TRBD2 (6 bases). Trimming left V 3 bases short and J 7 bases short, with 15 bases between. Germline-derived CDR1 and CDR2 are LNHDA and SQIVND (reference sequence). This CDR3 region has 15 residues. The CDR3 bases are TGTGCCAGTAGTATGTTACCGGGCGGGGACGGGGAGCTGTTTTTT. Translation gives CASSMLPGGDGELFF.

The chain uses TRBV28 and TRBJ2-3, with 7 bases matching TRBD2. The V gene end was trimmed by 2 bases and the J gene end by 0 bases; junction bases not matched to a gene: 2. From germline, CDR1 is MDHEN and CDR2 SYDVKM. The CDR3 length is 15 residues. CDR3 loop: CASSLLAESTDTQYF. For the CDR3, the DNA is TGTGCCAGCAGTTTACTAGCGGAAAGCACAGATACGCAGTATTTT.

The chain couples TRBV6-5 to TRBJ1-2; maybe TRBD1 (6 bases). The CDR3 runs 14 residues. Trimming took 6 bases from V and 2 from J, leaving 13 bases between them. Germline CDR1 reads MNHEY; CDR2 reads SVGAGI. CDR3 sequence: CASSRGQTNYGYTF. DNA of the CDR3: TGTGCCAGCAGCCGAGGACAGACGAACTATGGCTACACCTTC.

The gene calls are TRBV6-5 and TRBJ1-1; no reliable D call. V gave up 7 bases and J gave up 1 base, with 13 bases separating them. CDR3 length equals 14 residues. Germline V gene lookup returns CDR1 MNHEY and CDR2 SVGAGI. Written as DNA, the CDR3 is TGTGCCAGCACCATCAGTGCAGGGAACACTGAAGCTTTCTTT. Its translation: CASTISAGNTEAFF.

The genes are TRBV6-5 and TRBJ1-5, with D uncertain. V dropped 4 bases and J dropped 0 bases, with 10 bases sitting between them. The CDR3 loop spans 15 amino acids. CDR1 and CDR2 (germline): MNHEY, SVGAGI. In nucleotides, the CDR3 is TGTGCCAGCAGTTCGGGCGGTCATAGCAATCAGCCCCAGCATTTT. It encodes CASSSGGHSNQPQHF.

This clone appeared a few times. The gene calls are TRBV6-2 or TRBV6-3 and TRBJ2-7; 8 bases align to TRBD1. In germline, CDR1 is MNHEY, CDR2 SVGEGT. The J segment lost 0 bases and the V segment lost 6 bases, leaving 7 bases of the junction unmatched. The CDR3 consists of 15 residues. This CDR3 reads CASSHDRGGSYEQYF. The CDR3 coding sequence is TGTGCCAGCAGCCACGACAGGGGTGGCTCCTACGAGCAGTACTTC.

The chain combines TRBV29-1 with TRBJ2-5; TRBD2 might be the D (5 bases). CDR1 is SQVTM and CDR2 is ANQGSEA in the germline V gene. The CDR3 is 12 amino acids. V was pared by 4 bases and J by 4 bases, with 10 bases between. CDR3 protein: CSVVEGSETQYF. The CDR3 nucleotides are TGCAGCGTTGTCGAGGGATCAGAGACCCAGTACTTC.

This clone appeared a few times. The chain has TRBV4-3 and TRBJ1-5; 7 bases map to TRBD1. CDR3 length: 15 residues. The J segment lost 5 bases and the V segment lost 0 bases, leaving 4 bases of the junction unmatched. Looked up from germline, CDR1 is LGHNA and CDR2 is YSLEER. Here the CDR3 DNA reads TGCGCCAGCAGCCAAGAGGGTACAGGGGATCAGCCCCAGCATTTT. Encoded protein: CASSQEGTGDQPQHF.

This clone appeared a single time. The chain uses TRBV28 and TRBJ1-2, with TRBD1 identical over 10 bases. J gave up 4 bases and V 2 bases, and 1 base lay outside the gene matches. The V gene's germline CDR1 is MDHEN and CDR2 SYDVKM. The CDR3 extends over 14 amino acids. The CDR3 coding sequence is TGTGCCAGCAGTTTAGGGACAGGGGTCTATGGCTACACCTTC. Protein: CASSLGTGVYGYTF.

J is TRBJ1-5 and V is TRBV19, with 9 bases fitting TRBD1. Germline V lookup: CDR1 LNHDA, CDR2 SQIVND (reference sequence). The CDR3 totals 17 residues. The J segment lost 6 bases and the V segment lost 3 bases, leaving 12 bases of the junction unmatched. The CDR3 region has the DNA TGTGCCAGTAGTATCTCTTTCTGGGACAGGGATTTTCAGCCCCAGCATTTT. The encoded protein is CASSISFWDRDFQPQHF.

This clone was counted a single time. This chain connects TRBV27 to TRBJ2-1, with TRBD2 identical over 13 bases. The CDR3 loop spans 15 amino acids. V was pared by 1 base and J by 7 bases, with 1 base of the junction left unmatched. The V gene's germline CDR1 is MNHEY and CDR2 SMNVEV (reference sequence). The CDR3 here is CASSLLGLAGNEQFF. The CDR3, as DNA: TGTGCCAGCAGTTTATTGGGACTAGCGGGAAATGAGCAGTTCTTC.

CDR3 in DNA: TGTGCCAGCACCTTCAGACCCCGTGACACTGAAGCTTTCTTT. Translating gives CASTFRPRDTEAFF. The chain recombines TRBV6-5 with TRBJ1-1; unclear D gene. Trimming shortened V by 7 bases and J by 3 bases, and 15 bases separated the two germline ends. CDR3 size: 14 residues. CDR1 and CDR2 from the germline V gene are MNHEY and SVGAGI.

V is TRBV13 and J is TRBJ2-5; 8 bases map to TRBD1. V dropped 1 base and J dropped 3; count of bases not matched to a gene: 4. CDR1 and CDR2 from the germline V gene are PRHDT and FYEKMQ (reference sequence). The CDR3 spans 15 residues. The CDR3 is CASSLEGQVEETQYF. CDR3 sequence (DNA): TGTGCCAGCAGCTTAGAGGGACAGGTAGAAGAGACCCAGTACTTC.

The chain carries TRBV5-5 and TRBJ2-7, with D uncertain. The germline gives CDR1 SGHKS, CDR2 YYEKEE (reference sequence). The V end lost 0 bases, the J end lost 0 bases, and 10 bases lay between the germline ends. CDR3 length: 15 residues. This CDR3 reads CASSLASRSSYEQYF. DNA for the CDR3: TGTGCCAGCAGCTTGGCGAGCAGGAGCTCCTACGAGCAGTACTTC.

V gene TRBV5-1 combines with J gene TRBJ2-3; D may be TRBD1 (6 bases). V was pared by 0 bases and J by 3 bases, with 8 bases between. CDR3 length: 14 amino acids. Per germline, CDR1 SGHRS and CDR2 YFSETQ. The DNA for the CDR3 is TGCGCCAGCAGCTTGGAAGGGGGAACAGATACGCAGTATTTT. Encoded protein: CASSLEGGTDTQYF.

This clone was counted a single time. This chain joins TRBV18 and TRBJ1-1; the D gene is possibly TRBD1 (6 bases). Deletions cut 0 bases from V and 3 bases from J, with 11 bases between. Germline V gives CDR1 KGHSH, CDR2 LQKENI. The CDR3 spans 15 residues. CDR3 coding DNA: TGTGCCAGCTCACCACCGGGGGGCGCGTACACTGAAGCTTTCTTT. It specifies CASSPPGGAYTEAFF.

V gene TRBV7-2 combines with J gene TRBJ2-1; maybe TRBD1 (6 bases). Germline V lookup: CDR1 SGHTA, CDR2 FQGNSA. The CDR3 sequence is 15 residues long. The V end was cut by 3 bases, the J end by 2 bases, with 11 bases between. In DNA, the CDR3 is TGTGCCAGCAGCTTTTCACAGGGTCCCTACAATGAGCAGTTCTTC. Translated, it gives CASSFSQGPYNEQFF.

V and J are TRBV28 and TRBJ1-1; possible D gene TRBD1, 5 bases. Germline loops: CDR1 MDHEN, CDR2 SYDVKM. This CDR3 spans 13 amino acids. V was shortened by 7 bases and J by 5 bases, with 14 bases between the two germline ends. The CDR3 bases are TGTGCCAGCACCAAAGCCGGGGGGACTGAAGCTTTCTTT. It codes for CASTKAGGTEAFF.

This chain connects TRBV7-2 to TRBJ2-5; 9 bases fit TRBD1. J lost 4 bases, V lost 0 bases, and 3 bases had no gene match. This CDR3 has 15 residues. Looked up from germline, CDR1 is SGHTA and CDR2 is FQGNSA. CDR3 DNA: TGTGCCAGCAGCTTAGCTCCGGGACAGGGAGAGACCCAGTACTTC. Its translation: CASSLAPGQGETQYF.